This T cell receptor beta chain was captured in a study of T cells after yellow fever vaccination (dated by TCRdb to the late 2010s). In the study overall: Memory subsets (EM, EMRA, CM and Tscm) were sorted on a BD FACS Aria III using CD3, CD45RA, CCR7 and CD95 staining. The SMART-Seq v4 Ultra Low Input RNA kit was used to prepare libraries from fractions with low cell numbers. Bulk TCR alpha and beta repertoires were sequenced longitudinally to track T-cell clones before and after primary and booster YFV17D yellow fever vaccination. Two healthy male donors, one aged 18 to 30 and one aged 30 to 40 years, made up the cohort. Blood was drawn at multiple timepoints before and after primary and secondary immunization, with bulk PBMC replicates and cell subsets isolated. Sorting of memory subsets took place on days 0, 15 and 45 and at 18 months after primary vaccination, as well as on days 0, 15 and 45 after the 30-year booster. The research as a whole found: In the sorted memory subsets on day 0, nearly all vaccine-responding clonotypes were below the level of detection. Most clones expanded after primary vaccination (almost 98% of CD4 and about 85% of CD8) were re-detected after the booster, suggesting that broad memory maintenance occurred. A small fraction of clonotypes showed up in both the CD4 and CD8 compartments, probably as a result of convergent recombination. Because abundant contaminating clonotypes from the bulk population could be contained in FACS-sorted repertoires, computational filtering was required. The secondary T-cell response was found to be weaker but faster than the primary response, with a peak reached on day 5 rather than on day 15. Only two donors were included in the study, so the extent to which the findings can be generalized is limited.

TCR cDNA was synthesized by 5'RACE template switching, which introduced a universal primer site and unique molecular identifiers. cDNA synthesis was primed from both the TCR alpha and TCR beta constant segments. Libraries were amplified in two PCR steps, with sample barcodes and sequencing adapters added in the second step. Sequencing of the libraries was done on either Illumina HiSeq 2500 (2x100 bp) or NovaSeq (2x150 bp). Per the source publication's procedure: MIGEC was used to demultiplex reads and collapse the reads into UMI consensus sequences, and MiXCR was used for V(D)J alignment. Vaccine-responding clonotypes were identified with edgeR using replicate PBMC samples, with FDR below 0.01 and a log2 fold change above 5 up to day 15 being required. CD4 or CD8 identity was assigned to each bulk clonotype according to whether the clonotype was present at higher abundance in the sequenced CD4 repertoire or the sequenced CD8 repertoire. Clonotype frequencies in memory subsets were weighted by FACS-sorted cell numbers to estimate each clone's distribution across memory phenotypes. The public reads were run again by TCRdb, first through fastp at Q25 and then through MiXCR, and only productive beta chains were kept. Entries that share a CDR3 protein sequence are merged under the most common genes and DNA. These V and J calls derive from TCRdb rather than the authors' analysis. In all, the sample holds approximately 32,000 distinct CDR3 sequences, and roughly a tenth of those were seen once. The ten largest clones take up around 12% of the sample.

V has 5 bases trimmed and J has 3 bases trimmed; junction bases matching no gene number 9. The CDR1 and CDR2 encoded by the germline V gene are SGHAT and FQNNGV. The cysteine opens and the phenylalanine closes a CDR3 of 15 amino acids. The sequence is cut down to CDR3 DNA, 45 bases in frame from base 1. This specimen's treatment or condition label, interpreted: live attenuated yellow fever vaccine strain. A standard Ficoll-Paque protocol was used to isolate PBMCs from peripheral blood. For sorted memory subsets, RNA extraction was done with the RNeasy Micro Kit. At least ten counts were recorded for this clonotype. Nothing much larger sits one base from this clone, and base qualities are not available.

The receptor was isolated from a man between 18 and 35 years old who received the YFV17D yellow fever vaccine. The chain couples TRBV11-2 to TRBJ1-2; 7 bases in the junction line up with TRBD1. Sample: PBMCs, either bulk or a sorted T-cell subset (CD4+, CD8+, memory, or dextramer-sorted; not recorded which), taken around 14 days after the first yellow fever vaccination. This receptor carries the CDR3 CASSRTGVLDYGYTF. The base sequence is TGTGCCAGCAGCCGAACAGGGGTTCTGGACTATGGCTACACCTTC.